The next 27 T cell receptor beta chains were all read from a single sample in a study of cytomegalovirus exposure and HLA in healthy donors. 60 Vbeta and 13 Jbeta primers were used in PCR. Using immunoSEQ multiplex PCR, the repertoire was profiled, and TCRdb retains in-frame clones only, with some absent. The sample carries about 41,000 clones, 65% to 85% recorded once. The sequenced material came from PBMCs. All receptors derive from a man between 45 and 60 years old in good health and CMV-seronegative.

The chain joins TRBV27 to TRBJ2-2; TRBD1 matches at 7 bases. Germline CDR1 reads MNHEY; CDR2 reads SMNVEV (reference sequence). After removal of 4 bases from V and 5 bases from J, the junction contained 13 bases not matched to a gene. The CDR3 is made up of 17 amino acids. DNA for the CDR3: TGTGCCAGCAGTTCTTATCCGACAGGGAAGAGGACCGGGGAGCTGTTTTTT. Its translation is CASSSYPTGKRTGELFF.

About this clone: The sample has other DNA sequences that encode this CDR3 too. The chain joins TRBV18 to TRBJ1-1, with TRBD1 matching 10 bases. The germline gives CDR1 KGHSH, CDR2 LQKENI. This CDR3 is built from 15 residues. V lost 2 bases to trimming and J lost 2 bases; unmatched junction nucleotides: 2. This chain's CDR3 is CASSPRQGANTEAFF. The CDR3 DNA reads TGTGCCAGCTCACCAAGACAGGGGGCTAACACTGAAGCTTTCTTT.

Here the CDR3 reads CASSSRQGTYF. For the CDR3, the DNA is TGTGCCAGTAGTAGCAGGCAGGGAACATACTTC. The chain carries TRBV19 and TRBJ2-5; D may be TRBD1 (5 bases). CDR1 and CDR2 from the germline V gene are LNHDA and SQIVND (reference sequence). V was cut by 4 bases and J by 14 bases, with 14 bases left in between. This CDR3 comprises 11 residues.

CDR3 in DNA: TGTGCCAGCAGTGACGGGTTGGCAGGGAACCAGCCCCAGCATTTT. Its translation: CASSDGLAGNQPQHF. This chain joins TRBV25-1 and TRBJ1-5; a possible D gene is TRBD1 (5 bases). Trimming took 3 bases from V and 7 from J, leaving 16 bases between them. The CDR3 runs 15 residues. Per the germline V gene, CDR1 is MGHDK and CDR2 is SYGVNS. The full variable domain, in which reference TRBV25-1 and TRBJ1-5 provide the parts outside the CDR3, is EADIYQTPRYLVIGTGKKITLECSQTMGHDKMYWYQQDPGMELHLIHYSYGVNSTEKGDLSSESTVSRIRTEHFPLTLESARPSHTSQYLCASSDGLAGNQPQHFGDGTRLSIL.

This clone turned up a few times. The genes are TRBV2 and TRBJ1-1, with no clear D. Between the trimmed V and J ends, which lost 6 bases and 10 bases, there was a span of 12 bases. This CDR3 is built from 11 residues. CDR1 is SNHLY and CDR2 is FYNNEI in the germline V gene. The CDR3, as DNA: TGTGCCAGCAGGCTGGGAGGTACAGCTTTCTTT. Its protein is CASRLGGTAFF.

The rearrangement uses TRBV7-2 and TRBJ2-3; unclear D gene. Germline-derived CDR1 and CDR2 are SGHTA and FQGNSA. V was clipped by 0 bases and J by 2 bases, with 3 bases between them. The CDR3 totals 13 residues. The CDR3 spells CASSLAATDTQYF. The CDR3 DNA sequence: TGTGCCAGCAGCTTAGCAGCCACAGATACGCAGTATTTT.

The chain links TRBV5-6 to TRBJ1-2; D might be TRBD1 (5 bases). V lost 6 bases and J 0 bases, leaving 15 bases between the germline ends. Germline-derived CDR1 and CDR2 are SGHDT and YYEEEE. The CDR3 sequence is 15 residues long. CDR3 nucleotide sequence: TGTGCCAGCACCCCGGGGGGGGAAGCTAACTATGGCTACACCTTC. Translation gives CASTPGGEANYGYTF.

The sample holds a few counts of this clone. This chain connects TRBV27 to TRBJ2-1; 8 nucleotides agree with TRBD2. J lost 1 base, V lost 6 bases, and 5 bases had no gene match. The CDR3 runs 15 residues. Germline CDR1 and CDR2: MNHEY and SMNVEV (reference sequence). The CDR3 sequence: CASSRAGASYNEQFF. CDR3 in DNA: TGTGCCAGCAGCCGAGCGGGAGCATCCTACAATGAGCAGTTCTTC.

The V call is TRBV19, the J call TRBJ2-1; D might be TRBD1 (6 bases). The length of the CDR3 is 16 residues. Germline CDR1 is LNHDA and CDR2 is SQIVND (reference sequence). The V end was cut by 0 bases, the J end by 4 bases, with 13 bases between. CDR3 DNA: TGTGCCAGTAGTATAGATGCAGGGGACCTTTACAATGAGCAGTTCTTC. Its translation: CASSIDAGDLYNEQFF.

The V call is TRBV5-1, the J call TRBJ2-5, with TRBD1 matching over 7 bases. With V trimmed by 1 base and J by 2 bases, 5 bases remained unmatched. The CDR3 consists of 15 residues. The germline CDR1 and CDR2 sequences are SGHRS and YFSETQ. The CDR3 protein is CASSLCRTGQETQYF. DNA of the CDR3: TGCGCCAGCAGCTTGTGCCGGACAGGACAAGAGACCCAGTACTTC.

This rearrangement joins TRBV19 to TRBJ1-1, with no clear D. This CDR3 has 12 amino acids. V was trimmed by 0 bases and J by 4 bases, leaving 3 bases between them. CDR1 is LNHDA, CDR2 SQIVND, per germline (reference sequence). CDR3 sequence: CASSIEATEAFF. The CDR3 region has the DNA TGTGCCAGTAGTATAGAAGCCACTGAAGCTTTCTTT.

The V call is TRBV4-1, the J call TRBJ2-5; weak D call: TRBD2 (7 bases). Between the trimmed V and J ends, which lost 2 bases and 4 bases, there was a span of 20 bases. Germline loops: CDR1 MGHRA, CDR2 YSYEKL. The CDR3 runs to 17 residues. CDR3 loop: CASSQPTGGGRRETQYF. The CDR3 nucleotides read TGCGCCAGCAGCCAACCGACAGGAGGCGGGAGAAGAGAGACCCAGTACTTC.

The chain is built from TRBV27 and TRBJ2-7; 9 bases fit TRBD2. Losses at the gene ends were 5 bases for V and 1 base for J; bases not matched to a gene: 12. Germline V CDR1 and CDR2: MNHEY, SMNVEV (reference sequence). This CDR3 comprises 17 residues. The CDR3 coding sequence is TGTGCCAGCAGTCCCATATTTGGTAGCGGGAGTTCCTACGAGCAGTACTTC. Translating gives CASSPIFGSGSSYEQYF.

The chain couples TRBV5-5 to TRBJ2-7; tentatively, D is TRBD2 (5 bases). Trimming removed 0 bases from V and 0 bases from J, with 10 bases in between. Germline CDR1 SGHKS, CDR2 YYEKEE (reference sequence). CDR3 length: 15 residues. CDR3 coding DNA: TGTGCCAGCAGCTTGGGACCGGGAAGCTCCTACGAGCAGTACTTC. Translating gives CASSLGPGSSYEQYF.

The chain is built from TRBV30 and TRBJ2-5, with D hard to call. This CDR3 spans 11 amino acids. With 5 bases removed from V and 10 bases from J, the gap between germline ends came to 14 bases. Germline V gene data show CDR1 as GTSNPN and CDR2 as SVGIG (reference sequence). In DNA, the CDR3 is TGTGCCTGGGGGCAGACCCGGTTCCAGTACTTC. This codes for CAWGQTRFQYF.

V is TRBV5-5 and J is TRBJ1-3; D not resolved. Germline V gene sequence: CDR1 SGHKS, CDR2 YYEKEE (reference sequence). The CDR3 contains 16 residues. The germline V and J ends were trimmed by 5 bases and 3 bases, with 18 bases remaining between them. The CDR3 DNA follows: TGTGCCAGCAGAAAAGTTTTCGATGGGCTTGGAAACACCATATATTTT. It translates to CASRKVFDGLGNTIYF. Drawing the rest from reference TRBV5-5 and TRBJ1-3, the complete variable domain is DAGVTQSPTHLIKTRGQQVTLRCSPISGHKSVSWYQQVLGQGPQFIFQYYEKEERGRGNFPDRFSARQFPNYSSELNVNALLLGDSALYLCASRKVFDGLGNTIYFGEGSWLTVV.

Comments on this clone: Relative to the germline gene, one junction end is altered; a read error may explain this. The gene calls are TRBV7-9 and TRBJ1-2, with D possibly TRBD1 on 5 matching bases. The CDR3 runs to 12 residues. The germline gives CDR1 SEHNR, CDR2 FQNEAQ (reference sequence). This CDR3 is CSSSPGDYGYTF. The CDR3 coding sequence is TGTTCCAGCAGCCCGGGGGACTATGGCTACACCTTC.

The chain carries TRBV27 and TRBJ2-7, with D possibly called TRBD1 or TRBD2 (5 bases each). CDR1 is MNHEY and CDR2 is SMNVEV in the germline V gene (reference sequence). V was shortened by 10 bases and J by 2 bases, with 18 bases between the two germline ends. This CDR3 spans 14 amino acids. This CDR3 is CATRDGGGAYEQYF. The CDR3 DNA sequence: TGTGCCACCAGGGACGGCGGAGGCGCCTACGAGCAGTACTTC.

The chain combines TRBV18 with TRBJ2-4, with 13 bases aligning to TRBD2. Germline V gene lookup returns CDR1 KGHSH and CDR2 LQKENI. With 0 bases clipped from V and 11 bases from J, the junction kept 4 bases outside the gene matches. The CDR3 runs to 15 residues. CDR3 nucleotide sequence: TGTGCCAGCTCACCACCACTAGCGGGGGGGTCGTTTCAGTACTTC. Translating gives CASSPPLAGGSFQYF. Complete variable domain (other parts from reference TRBV18 and TRBJ2-4): NAGVMQNPRHLVRRRGQEARLRCSPMKGHSHVYWYRQLPEEGLKFMVYLQKENIIDESGMPKERFSAEFPKEGPSILRIQQVVRGDSAAYFCASSPPLAGGSFQYFGAGTRLSVL.

This sequence joins TRBV4-2 and TRBJ1-2; D may be TRBD1 (5 bases). The CDR3 is made up of 15 amino acids. Trimming took off 3 bases at V and 4 bases at J, with 15 bases between the two ends. The germline gives CDR1 LGHNA, CDR2 YNFKEQ. The DNA of the CDR3 is TGTGCCAGCAGCCAGTTTGAACGGAGGGGCTATGGCTACACCTTC. This encodes CASSQFERRGYGYTF.

V gene TRBV2 combines with J gene TRBJ1-2, with 8 positions matching TRBD1. V dropped 3 bases and J dropped 4; count of bases not matched to a gene: 7. The CDR3 covers 15 residues. The V gene's germline CDR1 is SNHLY and CDR2 FYNNEI. CDR3 sequence reads: CASSEGTGDLYGYTF. The DNA for the CDR3 is TGTGCCAGCAGTGAGGGGACAGGCGACCTCTATGGCTACACCTTC. Variable domain in full (rest from reference TRBV2 and TRBJ1-2): EPEVTQTPSHQVTQMGQEVILRCVPISNHLYFYWYRQILGQKVEFLVSFYNNEISEKSEIFDDQFSVERPDGSNFTLKIRSTKLEDSAMYFCASSEGTGDLYGYTFGSGTRLTVV.

This chain uses TRBV7-6 with TRBJ1-4, with D possibly matching TRBD1 (5 bases). CDR1 is SGHVS and CDR2 is FNYEAQ in the germline V gene. The CDR3 has 12 amino acids. The V end was cut by 8 bases, the J end by 7 bases, with 11 bases between. Here the CDR3 reads CASRGVGEKLFF. Here the CDR3 DNA reads TGTGCCAGCCGGGGGGTTGGTGAAAAACTGTTTTTT.

The V call is TRBV15, the J call TRBJ2-7, with 7 bases aligning to TRBD2. J lost 6 bases, V lost 0 bases, and 5 bases had no gene match. The germline V gene has CDR1 LNHNV and CDR2 YYDKDF (reference sequence). The CDR3 consists of 14 residues. This CDR3 reads CATSRDRGDPEQYF. The CDR3 DNA sequence: TGTGCCACCAGCAGAGATCGGGGGGACCCCGAGCAGTACTTC.

The rearrangement links TRBV5-1 to TRBJ2-3; 7 bases are a match to TRBD1. The germline V gene has CDR1 SGHRS and CDR2 YFSETQ. V dropped 2 bases and J dropped 0; count of bases not matched to a gene: 3. CDR3 length: 15 residues. The DNA of the CDR3 is TGCGCCAGCAGCTTAACAGGGGCCAGCACAGATACGCAGTATTTT. Translated, it gives CASSLTGASTDTQYF.

The J gene is TRBJ2-1, the V gene TRBV7-9; D is possibly TRBD2 (6 bases). The CDR3 length is 12 residues. V lost 5 bases, J lost 8 bases, and 10 bases lay in between. The germline V gene has CDR1 SEHNR and CDR2 FQNEAQ (reference sequence). CDR3 loop: CASSQTSYEQFF. The CDR3 bases are TGTGCCAGCAGCCAGACTAGTTATGAGCAGTTCTTC.

The chain is built from TRBV9 and TRBJ1-4; D unclear. The CDR3 runs 18 residues. Germline lookup yields CDR1 SGDLS and CDR2 YYNGEE. The V end was cut by 3 bases, the J end by 4 bases, with 22 bases between. The CDR3: CASSAVRGAGSFNEKLFF. CDR3 DNA sequence: TGTGCCAGCAGCGCCGTACGGGGAGCGGGGTCCTTTAATGAAAAACTGTTTTTT.

The chain employs TRBV7-3 and TRBJ2-5, with 8 bases identical to TRBD2. The CDR3 runs 15 residues. Germline lookup yields CDR1 SGHTA and CDR2 FQGTGA. J lost 1 base, V lost 0 bases, and 1 base had no gene match. CDR3 DNA sequence: TGTGCCAGCAGCTTAACCGGGGGGGCCCAAGAGACCCAGTACTTC. Translated: CASSLTGGAQETQYF.